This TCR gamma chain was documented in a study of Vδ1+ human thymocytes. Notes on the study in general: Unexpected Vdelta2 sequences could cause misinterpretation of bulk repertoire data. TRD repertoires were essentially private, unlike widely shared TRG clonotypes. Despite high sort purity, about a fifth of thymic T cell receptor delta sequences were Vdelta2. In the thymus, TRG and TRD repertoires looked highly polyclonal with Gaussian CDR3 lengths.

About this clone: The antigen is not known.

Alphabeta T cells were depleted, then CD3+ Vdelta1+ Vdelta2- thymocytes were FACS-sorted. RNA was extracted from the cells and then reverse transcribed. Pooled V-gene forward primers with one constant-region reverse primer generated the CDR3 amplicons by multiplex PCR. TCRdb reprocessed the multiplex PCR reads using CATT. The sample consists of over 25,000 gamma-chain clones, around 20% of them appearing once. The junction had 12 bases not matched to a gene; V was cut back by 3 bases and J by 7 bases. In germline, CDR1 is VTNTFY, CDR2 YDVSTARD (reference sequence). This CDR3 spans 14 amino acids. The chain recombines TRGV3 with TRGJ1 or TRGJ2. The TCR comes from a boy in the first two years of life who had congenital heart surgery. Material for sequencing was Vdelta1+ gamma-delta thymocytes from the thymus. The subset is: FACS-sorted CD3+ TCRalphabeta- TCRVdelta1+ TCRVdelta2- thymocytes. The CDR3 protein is CATWDPNSDYKKLF. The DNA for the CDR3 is TGTGCCACCTGGGACCCGAATTCTGACTATAAGAAACTCTTT.